This T cell receptor beta chain was obtained from a study of identical twins. Study-level points and caveats: The study drew conclusions from cross-sectional statistical analysis, not from following the same donors.

Germline V lookup: CDR1 LNHDA, CDR2 SQIVND (reference sequence). Trimming removed 4 bases at V and 7 bases at J, with 13 bases between. This CDR3 region has 13 residues. A word on this clonotype: No antigen is known for it.

Via MiXCR, TCRdb re-called the 5' RACE reads, giving one row per CDR3 protein. The sample includes approximately 600,000 distinct CDR3 sequences, 7% to 7.5% seen only once; the top ten take around 1.6%. The same sample was also studied in work on yellow fever vaccine responses in identical twins.

Sequencing was carried out using PBMCs. The V gene is TRBV19, the J gene TRBJ1-1, with D tentatively TRBD1 (6 bases). The source is a woman aged 18-29 years in good health. CDR3 loop: CASSSTPTGEAFF. CDR3 DNA: TGTGCCAGTAGTAGTACCCCGACAGGTGAAGCTTTCTTT.